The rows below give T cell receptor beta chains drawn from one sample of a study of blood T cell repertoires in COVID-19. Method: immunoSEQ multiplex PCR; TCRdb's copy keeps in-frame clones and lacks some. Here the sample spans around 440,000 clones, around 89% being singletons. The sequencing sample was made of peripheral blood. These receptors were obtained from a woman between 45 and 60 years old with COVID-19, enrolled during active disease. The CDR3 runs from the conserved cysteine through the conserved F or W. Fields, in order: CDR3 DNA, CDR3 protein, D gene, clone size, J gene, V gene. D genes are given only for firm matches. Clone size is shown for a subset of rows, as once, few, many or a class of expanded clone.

CDR3 DNA: TGTGCCTGGAGGGGGGGAGTGAACACTGAAGCTTTCTTT
CDR3 protein: CAWRGGVNTEAFF
D gene: .
clone size: few
J gene: TRBJ1-1
V gene: TRBV30

CDR3 DNA: TGTGCCAGCAGCTTGGGACGAGGAGGTTCACCCCTCCACTTT
CDR3 protein: CASSLGRGGSPLHF
D gene: .
clone size: .
J gene: TRBJ1-6
V gene: TRBV5-8

CDR3 DNA: TGTGCCAGCAGCTCCCTGGGGGCCAGGCCGACCTACGAGCAGTACTTC
CDR3 protein: CASSSLGARPTYEQYF
D gene: .
clone size: .
J gene: TRBJ2-7
V gene: TRBV7-9

CDR3 DNA: TGTGCCAGCAGTTACTCGCGAGATACTAACTATGGCTACACCTTC
CDR3 protein: CASSYSRDTNYGYTF
D gene: .
clone size: .
J gene: TRBJ1-2
V gene: TRBV6-6

CDR3 DNA: TGTGCCAGCAGTGACAATCGGCGGGCTGGAACTTTCTTT
CDR3 protein: CASSDNRRAGTFF
D gene: .
clone size: .
J gene: TRBJ1-1
V gene: TRBV2

CDR3 DNA: TGTGCCAGCATGGAGACGAACTCCTACGAGCAGTACTTC
CDR3 protein: CASMETNSYEQYF
D gene: .
clone size: once
J gene: TRBJ2-7
V gene: TRBV5-6

CDR3 DNA: TGCGCCAGCAGCCCGAACAGGGGCCCCTCCTACAATGAGCAGTTCTTC
CDR3 protein: CASSPNRGPSYNEQFF
D gene: TRBD1
clone size: .
J gene: TRBJ2-1
V gene: TRBV5-1

CDR3 DNA: TGTGCCGTATCGTCTAGCGGGGGGCGGGGTGAGCAGTTCTTC
CDR3 protein: CAVSSSGGRGEQFF
D gene: TRBD2
clone size: many
J gene: TRBJ2-1
V gene: TRBV3-1/TRBV3-2

CDR3 DNA: TGTGCCAGCAGCACCGGGACAGGGGACTATGGCTACACCTTC
CDR3 protein: CASSTGTGDYGYTF
D gene: TRBD1
clone size: .
J gene: TRBJ1-2
V gene: TRBV7-2

CDR3 DNA: TGTGCCAGGACACAGGGGGTCGGCCACGAGCAGTACTTC
CDR3 protein: CARTQGVGHEQYF
D gene: .
clone size: .
J gene: TRBJ2-7
V gene: TRBV7-5

CDR3 DNA: TGTGCCAGCAGCTTGGGGGGGGACAGAAATTCACCCCTCCACTTT
CDR3 protein: CASSLGGDRNSPLHF
D gene: TRBD1
clone size: .
J gene: TRBJ1-6
V gene: TRBV5-4

CDR3 DNA: TGTGCCACACAGGGGTGGGACACTGAAGCTTTCTTT
CDR3 protein: CATQGWDTEAFF
D gene: TRBD1
clone size: .
J gene: TRBJ1-1
V gene: TRBV24-1

CDR3 DNA: TGCGCCAGCAGCGGTCTAGCGGGGGAAGAGACCCAGTACTTC
CDR3 protein: CASSGLAGEETQYF
D gene: TRBD2
clone size: .
J gene: TRBJ2-5
V gene: TRBV5-1

CDR3 DNA: TGTGCCATCATTACCGAGGACACTGAAGCTTTCTTT
CDR3 protein: CAIITEDTEAFF
D gene: .
clone size: .
J gene: TRBJ1-1
V gene: TRBV10-3

CDR3 DNA: TGTGCCAGCTCACTGGAGTTGGGTGCCGATACGCAGTATTTT
CDR3 protein: CASSLELGADTQYF
D gene: .
clone size: .
J gene: TRBJ2-3
V gene: TRBV18

CDR3 DNA: TGTGCCAGCAGCGTGGGGAGGGTGTCACCCCTCCACTTT
CDR3 protein: CASSVGRVSPLHF
D gene: .
clone size: .
J gene: TRBJ1-6
V gene: TRBV12-3/TRBV12-4